One sample yielded the 6 T cell receptor beta chains listed below, sequenced in a study of shared clonotypes between healthy human individuals. The assay was immunoSEQ multiplex PCR, and TCRdb's table has in-frame clones only and misses some. The table shows some 1.5 million clones, with 95% to 97% occurring only once. Sequencing input: naive CD4+ T cells sorted from blood. Documented subset: CD45RA+ positively selected. These receptors were taken from a man in his thirties or forties in good health.

V gene TRBV10-3 combines with J gene TRBJ2-7; D might be TRBD1 (7 bases). V lost 3 bases, J lost 4 bases, and 13 bases lay in between. The CDR3 has 14 amino acids. CDR1 ENHRY and CDR2 SYGVKD come from the germline V gene. The CDR3 here is CAISDAGGYYEQYF. The CDR3 region has the DNA TGTGCCATCAGTGATGCAGGGGGGTATTACGAGCAGTACTTC.

The chain carries TRBV6-5 and TRBJ1-1; D gene unclear. The CDR3 runs to 13 residues. Germline assignment: CDR1 MNHEY and CDR2 SVGAGI. The germline V and J ends were trimmed by 4 bases and 8 bases, with 14 bases remaining between them. CDR3 bases: TGTGCCAGCAGTTGGGCCGTTGGGGTAGAAGCTTTCTTT. This gives the protein CASSWAVGVEAFF.

V is TRBV18 and J is TRBJ1-1, with 9 bases identical to TRBD1. This CDR3 region has 15 residues. With 5 bases clipped from V and 6 bases from J, the junction kept 10 bases outside the gene matches. Germline values: CDR1 KGHSH, CDR2 LQKENI. CDR3 nucleotides: TGTGCCAGCTCAAATAAGGGACAGGGTGTCGCTGAAGCTTTCTTT. It is translated as CASSNKGQGVAEAFF.

The chain joins TRBV11-2 to TRBJ2-7, with D possibly matching TRBD2 (6 bases). The CDR3 runs to 14 residues. Trimming shortened V by 5 bases and J by 6 bases, and 17 bases separated the two germline ends. CDR1 is SGHAT, CDR2 FQNNGV, per germline. The CDR3 spells CASSPQGLPLEQYF. The CDR3 DNA reads TGTGCCAGCAGCCCCCAGGGACTTCCTCTCGAGCAGTACTTC.

The V and J genes are TRBV7-2 and TRBJ2-7; D is ambiguous. Per germline, CDR1 SGHTA and CDR2 FQGNSA. This CDR3 spans 15 amino acids. V lost 0 bases to trimming and J lost 4 bases, with 13 bases between them. The CDR3 loop reads CASSLAPSLTYEQYF. Written as DNA, the CDR3 is TGTGCCAGCAGCTTAGCGCCTAGTTTAACGTACGAGCAGTACTTC.

The chain has TRBV10-3 and TRBJ2-7; 11 positions match TRBD2. With V trimmed by 5 bases and J by 6 bases, 3 bases remained unmatched. Germline assignment: CDR1 ENHRY and CDR2 SYGVKD. This CDR3 has 13 amino acids. CDR3 DNA sequence: TGTGCCATCAGTCCGGGACTAGCGGCCGAGCAGTACTTC. It yields the protein CAISPGLAAEQYF.